This record covers a single T cell receptor (beta chain). This sample is drawn from a study of blood T cell repertoires in COVID-19. Turning to the study itself: COVID-19 samples collected from the United States, Italy and Spain covered acute and convalescent phases. The analysed material was cDNA or gDNA that came from T cells, B-cell-depleted T cells, or PBMCs.

Original methodology: Cell counts per sample came from amplifying reference gene primers. Profiling relied on immunoSEQ multiplex PCR, and the TCRdb table lists in-frame clones only, not all of them. D and trimming come from the DNA, and the V and J calls and clone size come from that table. The table has around 60,000 clones, around four fifths seen once. Germline V gene sequence: CDR1 LNHDA, CDR2 SQIVND (reference sequence). Losses at the gene ends were 6 bases for V and 7 bases for J; bases not matched to a gene: 12. This CDR3 has 15 amino acids. This sequence was found in a man older than 75 with acute or convalescent COVID-19. The V gene is TRBV19, the J gene TRBJ1-2, with 9 nucleotides matching TRBD1. Sequencing was carried out using peripheral blood. CDR3 sequence (DNA): TGTGCCAGTAGCCTCCGGGACAGGGCCCTGGGTGGCTACACCTTC. Its translation is CASSLRDRALGGYTF.